The rows below give T cell receptor beta chains drawn from one sample of a study of CD4 and CD8 cells across lung adenocarcinoma regions. A single record per CDR3 protein comes from TCRdb applying MiXCR to the PCR reads. The sample yields 20,000 to 30,000 distinct CDR3 sequences, 45% to 50% seen once. Material for sequencing was CD8+ T cells from the center of a lung tumor. These receptors were taken from a male donor with lung adenocarcinoma. The CD4 and CD8 labels of this study may be unreliable. Each CDR3 is given with its conserved first and last residue. D genes are given only for firm matches. The size entry is marked missing in some rows and otherwise reads once, few, many or a size class.

TRBJ2-7 TRBV6-1 - large CASRDYQSSYEQYF TGTGCCAGCAGGGACTACCAAAGCTCCTACGAGCAGTACTTC
TRBJ2-3 TRBV7-2 - - CARTPGLATDTQYF TGTGCGAGGACCCCGGGCCTGGCCACAGATACCCAGTATTTT
TRBJ2-3 TRBV6-5 - - CACGYTRPTGIGSTDTQYF TGTGCCTGCGGTTATACCAGACCGACCGGGATAGGGAGCACAGATACGCAGTATTTT
TRBJ2-5 TRBV24-1 - - CATSEFGKETQYF TGTGCCACCAGTGAGTTCGGGAAAGAGACCCAGTACTTC
TRBJ2-2 TRBV5-3 TRBD2 many CARSSSGSWVSNTGELFF TGTGCCAGAAGCTCTAGCGGGAGTTGGGTCTCGAACACCGGGGAGCTGTTTTTT
TRBJ1-1 TRBV30 TRBD1 - CAWTRQGGLGNTEAFF TGTGCCTGGACGCGGCAGGGGGGTTTGGGGAACACTGAAGCTTTCTTT
TRBJ1-1 TRBV10-2 TRBD1 - CASKRGQIMNTEAFF TGCGCCAGCAAAAGGGGACAGATCATGAACACTGAAGCTTTCTTT
TRBJ2-5 TRBV27 TRBD1 - CASSRGQGREQYF TGTGCCAGCAGCCGAGGACAGGGCCGGGAGCAGTACTTC
TRBJ2-1 TRBV11-2 - - CASSLGEAEYNEQFF TGTGCCAGCAGCTTAGGGGAAGCGGAATACAATGAGCAGTTCTTC
TRBJ1-2 TRBV6-1 - many CASSGEQGGYGYTF TGTGCCAGCAGTGGGGAGCAGGGAGGCTATGGCTACACCTTC
TRBJ2-4 TRBV27 - few CASSFSGAKNIQYF TGTGCCAGCAGTTTTTCTGGGGCCAAAAACATTCAGTACTTC
TRBJ1-6 TRBV6-6 - many CASTVRVGSPLHF TGTGCCAGCACCGTCAGGGTCGGGTCACCCCTCCACTTT
TRBJ2-3 TRBV4-1 - many CASSQGASETGDTQYF TGCGCCAGCAGCCAAGGGGCTAGCGAGACGGGAGATACGCAGTATTTT
TRBJ2-3 TRBV6-5 - many CASSYMTGDTQYF TGTGCCAGCAGTTACATGACGGGAGATACGCAGTATTTT
TRBJ1-3 TRBV6-1 - few CASSRSGRGFGNTIYF TGTGCCAGCAGTAGATCCGGCCGGGGGTTCGGAAACACCATATATTTT
TRBJ2-3 TRBV6-5 - - CASSYRDGGPSTDTQYF TGTGCCAGCAGTTATCGAGACGGGGGACCTAGCACAGATACGCAGTATTTT
TRBJ2-5 TRBV6-1 - - CARGKVGRAAETQYF TGTGCCAGGGGCAAAGTCGGACGAGCGGCAGAGACCCAGTATTTC
TRBJ2-1 TRBV11-2 - - CASSLGQNNEQFF TGTGCCAGCAGCTTAGGACAGAACAATGAGCAGTTCTTC
TRBJ2-5 TRBV10-1 TRBD2 - CASSPGGAGGRAQETQYF TGCGCCAGCAGTCCAGGGGGAGCGGGGGGGAGGGCGCAAGAGACCCAGTACTTC
TRBJ2-3 TRBV20-1 - many CSARPRGAGQRTDTQYF TGCAGTGCTAGACCCCGGGGGGCCGGACAGAGAACAGATACGCAGTATTTT
TRBJ2-4 TRBV5-4 - - CASTGVGATNIQYF TGTGCCAGCACGGGAGTGGGGGCGACAAATATTCAGTATTTC
TRBJ2-7 TRBV6-1 - many CASSERRLLTYEQYF TGTGCCAGCAGTGAAAGGCGCCTCCTGACCTACGAGCAGTACTTC
TRBJ2-1 TRBV10-2 - - CASREINEQFF TGCGCCAGTCGGGAGATTAATGAGCAGTTCTTC
TRBJ2-1 TRBV4-1 - few CASSLRGGGAYEQFF TGCGCCAGCAGCCTTCGAGGTGGAGGGGCCTACGAGCAGTTCTTC
TRBJ2-1 TRBV11-2 TRBD2 few CASSPIGTSGRRSYNEQFF TGTGCCAGCAGCCCAATCGGGACTAGCGGGAGGCGCTCCTACAATGAGCAGTTCTTC
TRBJ2-7 TRBV10-1 - many CASSESLGSYEQYF TGCGCCAGCAGTGAGTCGTTGGGCTCCTACGAGCAGTACTTC
TRBJ2-1 TRBV6-1 - - CASSLSSNAQFF TGTGCCAGCAGCCTAAGCTCCAATGCGCAGTTCTTT
TRBJ2-3 TRBV6-1 TRBD2 few CAGSGGRGQETQYF TGTGCCGGCAGCGGGGGCCGAGGGCAAGAGACCCAGTATTTC
TRBJ2-3 TRBV12-3/TRBV12-4 - many CASRPGISTDTQYF TGTGCCAGCAGGCCCGGGATCAGCACTGATACGCAGTATTTT
TRBJ2-2 TRBV6-4 - - CASSAAPGSEELFF TGTGCCAGCAGTGCCGCCCCGGGTAGCGAGGAGCTGTTTTTT
TRBJ2-1 TRBV14 - - CASSARVSYNEQFF TGTGCCAGCAGCGCGCGGGTGTCCTACAATGAGCAGTTCTTC